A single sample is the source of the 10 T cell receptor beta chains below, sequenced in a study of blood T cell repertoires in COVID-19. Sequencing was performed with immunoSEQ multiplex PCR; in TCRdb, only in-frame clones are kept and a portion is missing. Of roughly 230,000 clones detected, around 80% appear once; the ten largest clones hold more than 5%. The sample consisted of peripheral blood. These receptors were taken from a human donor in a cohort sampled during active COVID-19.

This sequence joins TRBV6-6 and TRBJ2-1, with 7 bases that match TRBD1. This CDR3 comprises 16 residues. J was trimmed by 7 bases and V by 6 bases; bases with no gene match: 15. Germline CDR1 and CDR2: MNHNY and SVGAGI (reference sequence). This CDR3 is CASSAIEEGGGNEQFF. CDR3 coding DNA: TGTGCCAGCAGCGCCATTGAGGAAGGGGGCGGGAATGAGCAGTTCTTC.

The CDR3 sequence is CASSLGGQVSYEQYF. The CDR3 DNA sequence: TGCGCCAGCAGCTTGGGGGGACAGGTTTCCTACGAGCAGTACTTC. The rearrangement joins TRBV5-1 to TRBJ2-7; 8 positions agree with TRBD1. From germline, CDR1 is SGHRS and CDR2 YFSETQ. The V gene end was trimmed by 0 bases and the J gene end by 1 base; junction bases not matched to a gene: 3. This CDR3 is 15 amino acids long.

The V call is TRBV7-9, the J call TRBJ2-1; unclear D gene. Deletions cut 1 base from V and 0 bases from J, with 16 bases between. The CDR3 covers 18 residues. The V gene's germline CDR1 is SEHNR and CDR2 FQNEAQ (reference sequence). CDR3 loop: CASSLESLGRPSYNEQFF. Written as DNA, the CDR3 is TGTGCCAGCAGCTTAGAGTCCCTGGGCAGGCCCTCCTACAATGAGCAGTTCTTC.

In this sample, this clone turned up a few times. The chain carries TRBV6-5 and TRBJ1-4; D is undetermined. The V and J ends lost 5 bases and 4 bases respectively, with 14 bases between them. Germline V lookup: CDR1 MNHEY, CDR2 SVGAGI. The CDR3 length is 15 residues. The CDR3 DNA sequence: TGTGCCAGCAGTAACCCGCGAGGGCGTAATGAAAAACTGTTTTTT. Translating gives CASSNPRGRNEKLFF.

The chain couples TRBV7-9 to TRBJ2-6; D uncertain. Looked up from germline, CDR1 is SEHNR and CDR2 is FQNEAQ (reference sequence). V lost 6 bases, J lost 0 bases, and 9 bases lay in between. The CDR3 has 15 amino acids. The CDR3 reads CASSVSGSGANVLTF. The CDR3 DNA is TGTGCCAGCAGTGTTTCCGGCTCTGGGGCCAACGTCCTGACTTTC.

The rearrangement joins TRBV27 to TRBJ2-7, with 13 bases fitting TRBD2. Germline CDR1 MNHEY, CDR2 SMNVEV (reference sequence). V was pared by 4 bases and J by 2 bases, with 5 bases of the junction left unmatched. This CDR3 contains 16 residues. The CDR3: CASSSRTSGSPYEQYF. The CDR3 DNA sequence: TGTGCCAGCAGTTCCCGGACTAGCGGGAGTCCCTACGAGCAGTACTTC.

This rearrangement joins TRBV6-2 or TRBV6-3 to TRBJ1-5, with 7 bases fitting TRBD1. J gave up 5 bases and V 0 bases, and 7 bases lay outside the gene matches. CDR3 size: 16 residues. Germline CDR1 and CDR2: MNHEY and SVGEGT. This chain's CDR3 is CASSYSRGPEYQPQHF. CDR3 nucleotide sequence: TGTGCCAGCAGTTACTCAAGGGGGCCGGAATATCAGCCCCAGCATTTT.

CDR3 nucleotides: TGTGCCAGCAGCTTAGGCAGGGCAGATGAAAAACTGTTTTTT. It translates to CASSLGRADEKLFF. The rearrangement joins TRBV7-2 to TRBJ1-4, with D possibly TRBD1 on 5 matching bases. Deletions cut 1 base from V and 6 bases from J, with 9 bases between. The germline CDR1 and CDR2 sequences are SGHTA and FQGNSA. The CDR3 consists of 14 residues.

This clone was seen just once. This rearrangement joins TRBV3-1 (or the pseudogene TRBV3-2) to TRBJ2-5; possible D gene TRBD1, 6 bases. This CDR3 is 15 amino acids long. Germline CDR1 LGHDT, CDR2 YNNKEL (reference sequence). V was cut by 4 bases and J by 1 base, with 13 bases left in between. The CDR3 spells CASSLRRTVQETQYF. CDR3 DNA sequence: TGTGCCAGCAGCCTCCGGAGGACAGTCCAAGAGACCCAGTACTTC.

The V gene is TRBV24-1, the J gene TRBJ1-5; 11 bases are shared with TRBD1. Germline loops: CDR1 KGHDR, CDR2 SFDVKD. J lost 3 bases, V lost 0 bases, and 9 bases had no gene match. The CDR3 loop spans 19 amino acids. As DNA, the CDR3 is TGTGCCACCAGTGATTTGGGGACAGGGGGAGTTAGCAACAATCAGCCCCAGCATTTT. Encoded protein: CATSDLGTGGVSNNQPQHF.